This TCR beta chain was captured by sequencing in a study of CD8 T cells in ankylosing spondylitis. CDR1 and CDR2 from the germline V gene are MNHNS and SASEGT. With V trimmed by 7 bases and J by 5 bases, 7 bases remained unmatched. The CDR3 has 14 residues. From the 5' RACE reads, TCRdb called clonotypes with MiXCR, one entry per CDR3 protein. The table includes roughly 220,000 distinct CDR3 sequences, roughly 18% detected once. Notes on the study in general: Earlier reports found some motif variants in synovial fluid and blood in reactive arthritis. A TCR beta motif of several highly homologous variants appeared characteristic of ankylosing spondylitis blood.

About this clonotype: Its antigen is unidentified.

The source of this sequence is a male donor with ankylosing spondylitis. The J gene is TRBJ2-1, the V gene TRBV6-1; 8 nucleotides line up with TRBD2. Sequencing used blood, either unsorted or a sorted T cell fraction (not recorded which). The chain's CDR3 is CASTEAGVDNEQFF. Written as DNA, the CDR3 is TGTGCCAGCACCGAAGCGGGGGTGGACAATGAGCAGTTCTTC.